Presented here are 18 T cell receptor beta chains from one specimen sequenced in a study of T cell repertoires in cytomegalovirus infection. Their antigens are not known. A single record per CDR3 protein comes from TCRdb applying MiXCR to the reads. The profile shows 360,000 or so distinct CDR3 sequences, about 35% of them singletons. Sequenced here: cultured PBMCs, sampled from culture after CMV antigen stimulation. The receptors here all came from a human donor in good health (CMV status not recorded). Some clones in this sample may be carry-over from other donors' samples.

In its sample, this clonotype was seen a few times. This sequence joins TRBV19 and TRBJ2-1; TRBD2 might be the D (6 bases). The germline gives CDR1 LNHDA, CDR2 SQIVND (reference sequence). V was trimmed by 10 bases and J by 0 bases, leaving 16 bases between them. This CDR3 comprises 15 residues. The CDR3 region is CATDSGPRSYNEQFF. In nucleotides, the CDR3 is TGTGCCACAGATAGCGGTCCTCGCTCCTACAATGAGCAGTTCTTC.

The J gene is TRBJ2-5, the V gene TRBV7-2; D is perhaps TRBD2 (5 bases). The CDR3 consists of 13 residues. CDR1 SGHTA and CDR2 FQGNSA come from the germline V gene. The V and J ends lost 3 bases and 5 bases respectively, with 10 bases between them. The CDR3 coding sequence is TGTGCCAGCAGCTTGGAGGCCGGGGAGACCCAGTACTTC. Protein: CASSLEAGETQYF.

The CDR3 nucleotides are TGTGCCTGGAGCCCACAGGGGAATCAGCCCCAGCATTTT. Its protein is CAWSPQGNQPQHF. This chain uses TRBV30 with TRBJ1-5; TRBD1 matches 7 bases. The CDR3 runs to 13 residues. CDR1 GTSNPN and CDR2 SVGIG come from the germline V gene (reference sequence). V was pared by 3 bases and J by 4 bases, with 3 bases of the junction left unmatched.

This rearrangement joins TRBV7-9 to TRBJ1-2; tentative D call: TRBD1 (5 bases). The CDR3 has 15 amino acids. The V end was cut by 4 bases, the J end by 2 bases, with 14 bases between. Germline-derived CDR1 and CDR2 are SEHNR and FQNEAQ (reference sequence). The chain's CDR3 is CASSSPGLENYGYTF. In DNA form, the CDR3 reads TGTGCCAGCAGCTCGCCGGGACTGGAAAACTATGGCTACACCTTC.

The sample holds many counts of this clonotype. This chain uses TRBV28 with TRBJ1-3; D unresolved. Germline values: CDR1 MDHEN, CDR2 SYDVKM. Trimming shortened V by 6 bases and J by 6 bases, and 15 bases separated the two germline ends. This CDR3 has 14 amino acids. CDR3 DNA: TGTGCCAGCAGGAAAGGGAAATCGTTAAACACCATATATTTT. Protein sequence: CASRKGKSLNTIYF.

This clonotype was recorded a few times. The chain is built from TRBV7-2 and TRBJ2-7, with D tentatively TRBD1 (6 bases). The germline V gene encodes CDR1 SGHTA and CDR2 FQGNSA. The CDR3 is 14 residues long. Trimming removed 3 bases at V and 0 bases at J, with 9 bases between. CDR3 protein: CASSLDSSSYEQYF. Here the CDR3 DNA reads TGTGCCAGCAGCTTGGACAGTAGCTCCTACGAGCAGTACTTC.

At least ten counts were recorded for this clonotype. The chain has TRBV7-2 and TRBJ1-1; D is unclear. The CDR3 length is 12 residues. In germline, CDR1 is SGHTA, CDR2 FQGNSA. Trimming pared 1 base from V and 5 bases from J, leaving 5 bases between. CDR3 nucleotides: TGTGCCAGCAGCTTAGTCCGGACTGAAGCTTTCTTT. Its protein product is CASSLVRTEAFF.

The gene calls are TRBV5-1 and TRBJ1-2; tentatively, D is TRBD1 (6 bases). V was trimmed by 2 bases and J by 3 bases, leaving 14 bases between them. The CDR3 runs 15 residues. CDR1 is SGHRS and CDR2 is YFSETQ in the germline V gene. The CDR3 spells CASSLRQDGDYGYTF. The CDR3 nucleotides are TGCGCCAGCAGCTTACGACAGGACGGGGACTATGGCTACACCTTC.

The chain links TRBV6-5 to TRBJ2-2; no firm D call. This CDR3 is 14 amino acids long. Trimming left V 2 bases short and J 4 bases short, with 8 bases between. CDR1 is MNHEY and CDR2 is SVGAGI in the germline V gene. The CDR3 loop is CASSYARPTGELFF. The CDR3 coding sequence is TGTGCCAGCAGTTACGCTCGGCCCACCGGGGAGCTGTTTTTT.

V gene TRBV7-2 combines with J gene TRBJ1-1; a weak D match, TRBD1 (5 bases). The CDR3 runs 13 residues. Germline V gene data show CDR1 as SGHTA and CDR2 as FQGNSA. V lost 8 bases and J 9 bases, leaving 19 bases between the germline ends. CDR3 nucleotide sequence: TGTGCCAGCGTGGGGGATCCCAGTTTAAAAGCTTTCTTT. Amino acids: CASVGDPSLKAFF.

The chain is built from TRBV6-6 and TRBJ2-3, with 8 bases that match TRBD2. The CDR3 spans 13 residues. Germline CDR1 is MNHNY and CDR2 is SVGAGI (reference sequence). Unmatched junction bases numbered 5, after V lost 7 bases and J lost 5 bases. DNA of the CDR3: TGTGCCAGCAACCTAGCGGGCGGAGATACGCAGTATTTT. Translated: CASNLAGGDTQYF.

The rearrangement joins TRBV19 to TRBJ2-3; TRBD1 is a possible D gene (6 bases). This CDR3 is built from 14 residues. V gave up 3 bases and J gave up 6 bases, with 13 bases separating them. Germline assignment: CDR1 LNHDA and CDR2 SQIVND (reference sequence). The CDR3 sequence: CASSIPTDRDTQYF. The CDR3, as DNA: TGTGCCAGTAGTATTCCTACCGACAGGGATACGCAGTATTTT.

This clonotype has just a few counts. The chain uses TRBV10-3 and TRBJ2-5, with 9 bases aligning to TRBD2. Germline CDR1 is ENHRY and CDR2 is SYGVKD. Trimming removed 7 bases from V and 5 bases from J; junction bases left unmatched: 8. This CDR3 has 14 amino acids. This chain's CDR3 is CAIKEGGRGETQYF. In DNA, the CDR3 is TGTGCCATCAAGGAGGGCGGGAGGGGTGAGACCCAGTACTTC.

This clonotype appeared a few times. The CDR3: CASSLATNPRGNTGELFF. CDR3 bases: TGTGCCAGCAGCTTAGCAACTAACCCGCGAGGGAACACCGGGGAGCTGTTTTTT. This sequence joins TRBV7-2 and TRBJ2-2; no clear D. Germline V gene sequence: CDR1 SGHTA, CDR2 FQGNSA. The CDR3 contains 18 residues. V lost 0 bases to trimming and J lost 1 base, with 15 bases between them.

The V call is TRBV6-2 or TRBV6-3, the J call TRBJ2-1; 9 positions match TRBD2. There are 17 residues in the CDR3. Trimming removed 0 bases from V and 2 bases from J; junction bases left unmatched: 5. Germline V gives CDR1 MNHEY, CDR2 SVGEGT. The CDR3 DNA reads TGTGCCAGCAGTTACTCGATACCTAGCGGGACCTACAATGAGCAGTTCTTC. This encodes CASSYSIPSGTYNEQFF.

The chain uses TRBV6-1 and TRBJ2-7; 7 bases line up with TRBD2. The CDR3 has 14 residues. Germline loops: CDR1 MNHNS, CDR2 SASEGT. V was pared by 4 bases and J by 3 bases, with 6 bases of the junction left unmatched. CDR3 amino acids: CASSGRDYHYEQYF. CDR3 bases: TGTGCCAGCAGTGGCCGGGACTACCACTACGAGCAGTACTTC.

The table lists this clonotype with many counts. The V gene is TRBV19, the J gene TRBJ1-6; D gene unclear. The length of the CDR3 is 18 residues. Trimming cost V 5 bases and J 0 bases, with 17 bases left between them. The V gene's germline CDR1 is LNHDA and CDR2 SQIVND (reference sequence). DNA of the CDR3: TGTGCCAGTAGTTTCCGGACTCACGAGAGCTCCTATAATTCACCCCTCCACTTT. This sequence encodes CASSFRTHESSYNSPLHF.

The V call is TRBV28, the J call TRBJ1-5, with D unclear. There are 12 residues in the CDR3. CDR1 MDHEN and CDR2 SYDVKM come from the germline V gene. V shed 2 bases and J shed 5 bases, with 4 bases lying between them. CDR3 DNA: TGTGCCAGCAGTTTACAGGATCAGCCCCAGCATTTT. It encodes CASSLQDQPQHF.